The TCR beta chain under discussion was sequenced for a study of blood T cell repertoires in COVID-19. Only a few counts were recorded for this clone. Germline V gene lookup returns CDR1 LGHNA and CDR2 YNFKEQ. Trimming cost V 1 base and J 2 bases, with 9 bases left between them. This CDR3 is built from 15 residues. Only in-frame clones appear in the TCRdb table, and some are missing; sequencing was by immunoSEQ multiplex PCR. This table holds 25,000 to 35,000 clones, 89% found once. Sequencing used peripheral blood. The source is a human donor with acute or convalescent COVID-19. The donor label of this sample is uncertain. The gene calls are TRBV4-2 and TRBJ1-3; D is unresolved. CDR3 region: CASSQVGSPGNTIYF. The CDR3 nucleotides are TGTGCCAGCAGCCAAGTGGGCAGTCCTGGAAACACCATATATTTT.